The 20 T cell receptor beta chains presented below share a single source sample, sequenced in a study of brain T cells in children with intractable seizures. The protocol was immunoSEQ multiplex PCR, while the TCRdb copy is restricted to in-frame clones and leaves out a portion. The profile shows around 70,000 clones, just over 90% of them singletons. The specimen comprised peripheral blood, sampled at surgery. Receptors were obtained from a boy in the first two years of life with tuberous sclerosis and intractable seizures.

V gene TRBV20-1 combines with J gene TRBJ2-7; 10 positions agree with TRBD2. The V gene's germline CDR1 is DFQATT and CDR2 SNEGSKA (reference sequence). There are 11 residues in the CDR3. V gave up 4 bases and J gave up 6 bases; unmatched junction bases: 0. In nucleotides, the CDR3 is TGCAGTGCTACTAGCGGGAGCGAGCAGTACTTC. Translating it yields CSATSGSEQYF.

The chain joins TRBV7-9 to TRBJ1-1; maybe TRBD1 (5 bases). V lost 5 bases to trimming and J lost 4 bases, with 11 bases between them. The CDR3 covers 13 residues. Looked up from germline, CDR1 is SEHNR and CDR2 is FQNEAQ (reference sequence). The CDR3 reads CASSPRGGTEAFF. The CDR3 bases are TGTGCCAGCAGCCCCCGCGGGGGCACTGAAGCTTTCTTT.

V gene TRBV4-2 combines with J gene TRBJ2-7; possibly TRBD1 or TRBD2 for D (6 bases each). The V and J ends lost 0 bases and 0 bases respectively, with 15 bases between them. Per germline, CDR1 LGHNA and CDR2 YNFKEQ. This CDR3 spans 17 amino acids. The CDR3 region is CASSQDGPGAPSYEQYF. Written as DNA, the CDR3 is TGTGCCAGCAGCCAAGATGGGCCGGGGGCCCCCTCCTACGAGCAGTACTTC.

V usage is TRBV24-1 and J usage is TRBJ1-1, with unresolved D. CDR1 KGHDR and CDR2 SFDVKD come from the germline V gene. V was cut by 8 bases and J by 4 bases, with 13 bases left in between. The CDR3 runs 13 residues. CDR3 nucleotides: TGTGCCACCACCCCGTCCAGTGGCACTGAAGCTTTCTTT. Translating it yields CATTPSSGTEAFF.

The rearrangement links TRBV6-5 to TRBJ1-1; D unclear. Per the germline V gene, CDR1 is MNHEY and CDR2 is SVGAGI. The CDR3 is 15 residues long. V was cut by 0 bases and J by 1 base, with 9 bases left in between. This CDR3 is CASSYSNTANTEAFF. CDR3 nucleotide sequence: TGTGCCAGCAGTTACTCGAATACGGCGAACACTGAAGCTTTCTTT.

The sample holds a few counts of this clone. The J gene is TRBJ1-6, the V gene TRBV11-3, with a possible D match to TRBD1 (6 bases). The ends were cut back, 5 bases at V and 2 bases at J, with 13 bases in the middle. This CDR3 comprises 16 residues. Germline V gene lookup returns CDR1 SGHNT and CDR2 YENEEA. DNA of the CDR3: TGTGCCAGCAGCCAAGGACAGTTTGCCTATAATTCACCCCTCCACTTT. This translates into CASSQGQFAYNSPLHF.

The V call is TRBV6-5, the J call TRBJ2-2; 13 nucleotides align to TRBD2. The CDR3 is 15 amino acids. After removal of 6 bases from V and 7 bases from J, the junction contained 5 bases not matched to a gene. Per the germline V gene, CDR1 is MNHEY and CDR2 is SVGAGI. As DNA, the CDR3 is TGTGCCAGCAGAACTAGCGGGAGGGCCTTCGGGGAGCTGTTTTTT. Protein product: CASRTSGRAFGELFF.

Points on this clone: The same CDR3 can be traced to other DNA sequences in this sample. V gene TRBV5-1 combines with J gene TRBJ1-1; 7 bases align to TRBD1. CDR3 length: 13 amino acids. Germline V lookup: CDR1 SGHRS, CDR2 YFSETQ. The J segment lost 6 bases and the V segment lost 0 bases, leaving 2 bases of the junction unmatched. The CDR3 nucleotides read TGCGCCAGCAGCTTGGGGACAGGAGCTGAAGCTTTCTTT. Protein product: CASSLGTGAEAFF.

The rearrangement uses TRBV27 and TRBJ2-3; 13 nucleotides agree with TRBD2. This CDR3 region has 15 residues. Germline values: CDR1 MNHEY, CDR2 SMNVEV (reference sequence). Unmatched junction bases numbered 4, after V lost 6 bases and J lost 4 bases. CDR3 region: CASRRTSGSADTQYF. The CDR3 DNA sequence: TGTGCCAGCAGGAGGACTAGCGGGAGCGCAGATACGCAGTATTTT.

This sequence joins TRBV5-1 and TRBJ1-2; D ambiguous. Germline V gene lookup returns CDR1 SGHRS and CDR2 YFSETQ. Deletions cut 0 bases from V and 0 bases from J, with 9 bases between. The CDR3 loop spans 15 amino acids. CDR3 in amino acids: CASSLAARPNYGYTF. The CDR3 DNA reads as TGCGCCAGCAGCTTGGCGGCCAGACCTAACTATGGCTACACCTTC.

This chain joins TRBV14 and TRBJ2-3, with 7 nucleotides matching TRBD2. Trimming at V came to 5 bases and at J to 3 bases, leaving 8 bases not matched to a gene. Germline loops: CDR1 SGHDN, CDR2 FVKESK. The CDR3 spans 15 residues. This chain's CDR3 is CASSEPSGNTDTQYF. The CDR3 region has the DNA TGTGCCAGCAGCGAACCTAGCGGAAATACAGATACGCAGTATTTT. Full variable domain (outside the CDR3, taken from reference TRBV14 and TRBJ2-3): EAGVTQFPSHSVIEKGQTVTLRCDPISGHDNLYWYRRVMGKEIKFLLHFVKESKQDESGMPNNRFLAERTGGTYSTLKVQPAELEDSGVYFCASSEPSGNTDTQYFGPGTRLTVL.

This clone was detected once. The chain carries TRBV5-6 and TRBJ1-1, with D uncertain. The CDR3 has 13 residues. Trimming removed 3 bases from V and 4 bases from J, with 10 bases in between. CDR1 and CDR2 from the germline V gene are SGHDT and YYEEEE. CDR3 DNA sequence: TGTGCCAGCAGCTCCTCTCGGAGCACTGAAGCTTTCTTT. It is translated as CASSSSRSTEAFF.

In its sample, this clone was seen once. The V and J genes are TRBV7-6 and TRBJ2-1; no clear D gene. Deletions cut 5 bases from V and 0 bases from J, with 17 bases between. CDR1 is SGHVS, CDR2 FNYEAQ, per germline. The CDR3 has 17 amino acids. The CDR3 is CASSKSGFPSSYNEQFF. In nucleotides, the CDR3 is TGTGCCAGCAGCAAGTCGGGCTTCCCCAGCTCCTACAATGAGCAGTTCTTC.

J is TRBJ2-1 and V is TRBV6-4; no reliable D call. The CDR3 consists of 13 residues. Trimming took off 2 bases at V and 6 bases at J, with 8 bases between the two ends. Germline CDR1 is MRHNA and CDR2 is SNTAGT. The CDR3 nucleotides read TGTGCCAGCAGTGACGGAACAATCAATGAGCAGTTCTTC. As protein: CASSDGTINEQFF.

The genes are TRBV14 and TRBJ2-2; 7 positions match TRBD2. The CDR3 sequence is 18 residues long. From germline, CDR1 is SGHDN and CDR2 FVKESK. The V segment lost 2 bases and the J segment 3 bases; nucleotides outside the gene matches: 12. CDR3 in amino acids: CASSQSGNGLADTGELFF. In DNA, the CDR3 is TGTGCCAGCAGCCAATCGGGGAACGGGCTAGCGGACACCGGGGAGCTGTTTTTT.

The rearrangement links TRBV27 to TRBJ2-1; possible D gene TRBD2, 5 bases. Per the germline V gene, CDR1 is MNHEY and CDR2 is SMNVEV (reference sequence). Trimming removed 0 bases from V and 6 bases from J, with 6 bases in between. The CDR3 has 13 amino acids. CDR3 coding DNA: TGTGCCAGCAGTTTATCGAGGGTCAATGAGCAGTTCTTC. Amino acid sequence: CASSLSRVNEQFF.

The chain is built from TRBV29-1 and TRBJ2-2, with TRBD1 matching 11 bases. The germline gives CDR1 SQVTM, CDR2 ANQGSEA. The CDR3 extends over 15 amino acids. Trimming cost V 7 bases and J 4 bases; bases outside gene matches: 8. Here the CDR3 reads CSASVGTGGTGELFF. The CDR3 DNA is TGCAGCGCGAGTGTTGGGACAGGGGGCACCGGGGAGCTGTTTTTT.

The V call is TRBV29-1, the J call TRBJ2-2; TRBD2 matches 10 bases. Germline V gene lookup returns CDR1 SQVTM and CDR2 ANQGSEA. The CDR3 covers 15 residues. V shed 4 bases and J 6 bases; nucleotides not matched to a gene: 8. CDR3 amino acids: CSVVSGRAGAGELFF. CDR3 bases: TGCAGCGTTGTGAGCGGGAGGGCAGGAGCCGGGGAGCTGTTTTTT.

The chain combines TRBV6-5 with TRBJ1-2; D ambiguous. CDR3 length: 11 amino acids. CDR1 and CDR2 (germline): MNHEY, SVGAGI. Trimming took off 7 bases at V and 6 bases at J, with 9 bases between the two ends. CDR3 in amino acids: CASKEIDGYTF. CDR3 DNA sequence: TGTGCCAGCAAGGAGATTGATGGCTACACCTTC.

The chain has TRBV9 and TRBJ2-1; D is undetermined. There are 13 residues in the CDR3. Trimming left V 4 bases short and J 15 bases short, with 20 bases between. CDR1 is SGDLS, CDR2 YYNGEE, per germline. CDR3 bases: TGTGCCAGCAGCCTCTCAGGTGGTCTTATCCGGTTCTTC. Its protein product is CASSLSGGLIRFF.